This TCR beta chain was found in a study of cytomegalovirus exposure and HLA in healthy donors. The repertoire was sequenced with immunoSEQ multiplex PCR; TCRdb's copy has only in-frame clones and lacks some. Here the sample spans just under 65,000 clones, around 95% being singletons. This receptor was identified in a woman aged 18-35 years in good health and CMV-seropositive. Sequenced input: PBMCs.

CDR3 amino acids: CASSFLSNTEAFF. The CDR3 DNA sequence: TGTGCCAGCAGCTTCCTTAGTAACACTGAAGCTTTCTTT. The rearrangement links TRBV7-2 to TRBJ1-1; D is unclear. The CDR3 is made up of 13 amino acids. The V end was cut by 3 bases, the J end by 2 bases, with 7 bases between. In germline, CDR1 is SGHTA, CDR2 FQGNSA. Supplemented by reference TRBV7-2 and TRBJ1-1, the full variable domain reads GAGVSQSPSNKVTEKGKDVELRCDPISGHTALYWYRQSLGQGLEFLIYFQGNSAPDKSGLPSDRFSAERTGGSVSTLTIQRTQQEDSAVYLCASSFLSNTEAFFGQGTRLTVV.